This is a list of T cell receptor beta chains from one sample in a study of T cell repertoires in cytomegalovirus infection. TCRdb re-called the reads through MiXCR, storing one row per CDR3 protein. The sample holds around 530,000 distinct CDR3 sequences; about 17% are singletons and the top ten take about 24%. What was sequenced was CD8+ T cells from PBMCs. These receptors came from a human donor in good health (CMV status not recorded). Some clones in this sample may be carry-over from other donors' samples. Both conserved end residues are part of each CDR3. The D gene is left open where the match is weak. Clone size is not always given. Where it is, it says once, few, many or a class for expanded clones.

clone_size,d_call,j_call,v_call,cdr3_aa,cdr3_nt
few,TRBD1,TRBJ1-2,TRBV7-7,CASSLPGQGCGYTF,TGTGCCAGCAGCTTACCGGGACAGGGATGTGGCTACACCTTC
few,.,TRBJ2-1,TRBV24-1,CATSGPTHEQFF,TGTGCCACCTCGGGCCCGACGCATGAGCAGTTCTTC
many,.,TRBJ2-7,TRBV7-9,CASSLGSEWYEQYF,TGTGCCAGCAGCTTAGGTTCAGAGTGGTACGAGCAGTACTTC
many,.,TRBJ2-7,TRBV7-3,CASSSNGRADEQYF,TGTGCCAGCAGCTCAAACGGCAGGGCAGACGAGCAGTACTTC
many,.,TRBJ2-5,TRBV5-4,CASSLAGETQYF,TGTGCCAGCAGCTTGGCGGGAGAGACCCAGTACTTC
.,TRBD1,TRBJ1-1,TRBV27,CASSFYGQANTEAFF,TGTGCCAGCAGTTTCTACGGACAGGCGAACACTGAAGCTTTCTTT
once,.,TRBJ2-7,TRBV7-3,CASSPNMAGSYEQYF,TGTGCCAGCAGCCCAAATATGGCAGGTTCCTACGAGCAGTACTTC
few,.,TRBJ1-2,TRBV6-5,CASRTPLDRLYGYTF,TGTGCCAGCAGAACCCCCTTGGACAGACTCTATGGCTACACCTTC
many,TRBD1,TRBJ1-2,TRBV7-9,CASSSTGDVNYGYTF,TGTGCCAGCAGCTCGACAGGGGATGTTAACTATGGCTACACCTTC
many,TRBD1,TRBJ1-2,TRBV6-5,CASNGGQGAFYGYTF,TGTGCCAGCAATGGGGGACAGGGGGCATTCTATGGCTACACCTTC
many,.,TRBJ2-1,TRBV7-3,CASSLVLSGYNEQFF,TGTGCCAGCAGCTTGGTCCTCTCAGGGTACAATGAGCAGTTCTTC
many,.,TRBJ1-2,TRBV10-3,CAIRVGYGYTF,TGTGCCATCAGGGTTGGGTATGGCTACACCTTC
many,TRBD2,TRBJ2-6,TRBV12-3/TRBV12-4,CASSLWGGSGANVLTF,TGTGCCAGCAGTTTATGGGGAGGGTCTGGGGCCAACGTCCTGACTTTC
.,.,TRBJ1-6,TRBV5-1,CASSLGRETYNSPLHF,TGCGCCAGCAGCTTGGGCAGGGAGACTTATAATTCACCCCTCCACTTT
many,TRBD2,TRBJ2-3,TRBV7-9,CAVTGLAGGPTDTQYF,TGTGCCGTCACGGGACTAGCGGGAGGGCCGACCGATACGCAGTATTTT
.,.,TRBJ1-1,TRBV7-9,CASSLAEGVAEAFF,TGTGCCAGCAGCTTAGCGGAGGGGGTAGCTGAAGCTTTCTTT
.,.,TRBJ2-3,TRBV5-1,CASRLGIGAADTQYF,TGCGCCAGCAGGTTGGGGATAGGGGCGGCTGACACGCAGTATTTT
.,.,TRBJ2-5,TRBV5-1,CASSLESDYQETQYF,TGCGCCAGCAGCTTGGAGTCTGACTATCAAGAGACCCAGTACTTC
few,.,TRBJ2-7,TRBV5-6,CASSSGTIYYEQYF,TGTGCCAGCAGCTCCGGGACAATCTACTACGAGCAGTACTTC
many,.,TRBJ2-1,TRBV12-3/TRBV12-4,CASKTGPSYNEQFF,TGTGCCAGCAAAACAGGTCCCTCCTACAATGAGCAGTTCTTC
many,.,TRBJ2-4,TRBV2,CASSDTFQHIQYF,TGTGCCAGCAGTGACACCTTCCAACACATTCAGTACTTC
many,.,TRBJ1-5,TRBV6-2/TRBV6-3,CASSYYRAGPQHF,TGTGCCAGCAGTTACTACCGGGCGGGGCCCCAGCATTTT
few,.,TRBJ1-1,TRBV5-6,CASSLEGRVWTEAFF,TGTGCCAGCAGCTTGGAGGGCAGGGTTTGGACTGAAGCTTTCTTT
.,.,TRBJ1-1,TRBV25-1,CASSHTRGGRRVKTEAFF,TGTGCCAGCAGTCACACACGAGGGGGGAGGAGGGTGAAAACTGAAGCTTTCTTT
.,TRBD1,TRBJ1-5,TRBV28,CASSPFWQGAFNQPQHF,TGTGCCAGCAGTCCCTTTTGGCAGGGGGCTTTCAATCAGCCCCAGCATTTT
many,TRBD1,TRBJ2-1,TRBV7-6,CASSLVGTGSSEQFF,TGTGCCAGCAGCTTAGTTGGGACAGGTTCTAGCGAGCAGTTCTTC
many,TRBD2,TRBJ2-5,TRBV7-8,CASSLGMIGGEGETQYF,TGTGCCAGCAGCCTCGGCATGATCGGGGGGGAGGGGGAGACCCAGTACTTC
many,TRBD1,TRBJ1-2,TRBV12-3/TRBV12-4,CASSFPRGVGYGYTF,TGTGCCAGCAGTTTCCCCAGGGGGGTGGGGTATGGCTACACCTTC
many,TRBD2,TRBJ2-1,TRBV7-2,CASSFGGGGYNEQFF,TGTGCCAGCAGCTTCGGCGGGGGGGGGTACAATGAGCAGTTCTTC
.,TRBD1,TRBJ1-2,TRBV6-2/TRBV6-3,CASIRDRESGYTF,TGTGCCAGCATTCGGGACAGGGAGAGTGGCTACACCTTC
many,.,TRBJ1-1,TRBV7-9,CASNEITTGNTEAFF,TGTGCCAGCAACGAAATTACGACGGGTAACACTGAAGCTTTCTTT
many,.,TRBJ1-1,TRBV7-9,CASSPPERGKRAEAFF,TGTGCCAGCAGTCCCCCCGAAAGGGGGAAAAGGGCTGAAGCTTTCTTT
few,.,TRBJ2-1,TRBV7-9,CASSLESVYNEQFF,TGTGCCAGCAGCTTAGAGTCAGTCTACAATGAGCAGTTCTTC
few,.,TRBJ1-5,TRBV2,CASRAGSGKGAYQHF,TGTGCCAGCAGAGCAGGGTCCGGGAAAGGAGCTTACCAGCATTTT
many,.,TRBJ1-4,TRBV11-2,CASSLETRGRNEKLFF,TGTGCCAGCAGCTTAGAGACCCGGGGCCGAAATGAAAAACTGTTTTTT
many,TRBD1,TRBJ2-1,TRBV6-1,CASSKDRGSSYNEQFF,TGTGCCAGCAGTAAAGACAGGGGGAGCTCCTACAATGAGCAGTTCTTC
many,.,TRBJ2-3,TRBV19,CASSIPGKASTDTQYF,TGTGCCAGTAGTATCCCCGGCAAAGCTAGCACAGATACGCAGTATTTT
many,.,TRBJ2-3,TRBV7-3,CASSFGGYTDTQYF,TGTGCCAGCAGCTTTGGCGGATACACAGATACGCAGTATTTT
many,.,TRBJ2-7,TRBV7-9,CASSSVVLHYEQYF,TGTGCCAGCAGCTCGGTAGTGCTTCACTACGAGCAGTACTTC
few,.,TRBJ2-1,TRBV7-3,CASSLIGSGLYNEQFF,TGTGCCAGCAGCTTAATTGGTAGCGGCTTATACAATGAGCAGTTCTTC
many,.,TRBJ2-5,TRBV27,CASSLMAGALQETQYF,TGTGCCAGCAGTTTAATGGCGGGGGCACTACAAGAGACCCAGTACTTC
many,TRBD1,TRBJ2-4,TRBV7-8,CASSSSTGAQNIQYF,TGTGCCAGCAGCTCGTCGACAGGGGCACAAAACATTCAGTACTTC
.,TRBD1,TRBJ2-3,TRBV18,CASSPEPGQGSDTQYF,TGTGCCAGCTCACCTGAACCGGGACAGGGCTCAGATACGCAGTATTTT
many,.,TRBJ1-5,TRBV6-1,CASSRSGTTINQPQHF,TGTGCCAGCAGCAGATCCGGGACAACGATCAATCAGCCCCAGCATTTT
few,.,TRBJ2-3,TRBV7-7,CASSPHVFLDTQYF,TGTGCCAGCAGCCCCCATGTTTTTTTAGATACGCAGTATTTT
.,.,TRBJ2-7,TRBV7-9,CASSLQYEQYF,TGTGCCAGCAGCCTACAGTACGAGCAGTACTTC
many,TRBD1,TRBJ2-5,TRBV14,CASSQDLLTGVQETQYF,TGTGCCAGCAGCCAAGATCTCCTGACAGGGGTTCAAGAGACCCAGTACTTC
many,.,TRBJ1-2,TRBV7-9,CASSPGIFYGYTF,TGTGCCAGCAGCCCGGGAATCTTTTATGGCTACACCTTC
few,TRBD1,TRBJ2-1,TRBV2,CASRGRDRGQYEQFF,TGTGCCAGCAGGGGCCGGGACAGGGGGCAGTATGAGCAGTTCTTC
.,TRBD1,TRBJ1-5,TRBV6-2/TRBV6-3,CASSHRDRYSNQPQHF,TGTGCCAGCAGTCACCGGGACAGATATAGCAATCAGCCCCAGCATTTT
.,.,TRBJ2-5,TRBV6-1,CASRATPGEETQYF,TGTGCCAGCAGGGCGACACCGGGTGAAGAGACCCAGTACTTC